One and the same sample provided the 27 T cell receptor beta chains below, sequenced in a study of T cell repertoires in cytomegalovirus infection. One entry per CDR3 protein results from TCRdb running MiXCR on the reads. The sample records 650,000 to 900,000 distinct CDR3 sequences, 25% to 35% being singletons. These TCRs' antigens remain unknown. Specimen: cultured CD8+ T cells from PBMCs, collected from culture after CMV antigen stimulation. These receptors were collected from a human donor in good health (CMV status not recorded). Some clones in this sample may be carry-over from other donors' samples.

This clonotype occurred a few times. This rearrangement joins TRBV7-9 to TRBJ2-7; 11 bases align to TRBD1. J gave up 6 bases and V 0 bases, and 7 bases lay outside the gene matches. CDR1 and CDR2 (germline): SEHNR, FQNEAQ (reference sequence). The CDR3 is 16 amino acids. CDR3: CASSLARGQGATEQYF. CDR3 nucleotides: TGTGCCAGCAGCTTAGCTCGCGGACAGGGGGCCACCGAGCAGTACTTC.

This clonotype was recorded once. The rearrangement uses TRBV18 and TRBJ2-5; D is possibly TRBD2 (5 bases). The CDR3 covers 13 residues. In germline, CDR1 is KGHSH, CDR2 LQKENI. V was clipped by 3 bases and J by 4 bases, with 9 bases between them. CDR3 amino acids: CASSPFRGETQYF. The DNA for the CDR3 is TGTGCCAGCTCACCGTTCCGGGGAGAGACCCAGTACTTC. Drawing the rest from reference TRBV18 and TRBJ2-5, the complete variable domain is NAGVMQNPRHLVRRRGQEARLRCSPMKGHSHVYWYRQLPEEGLKFMVYLQKENIIDESGMPKERFSAEFPKEGPSILRIQQVVRGDSAAYFCASSPFRGETQYFGPGTRLLVL.

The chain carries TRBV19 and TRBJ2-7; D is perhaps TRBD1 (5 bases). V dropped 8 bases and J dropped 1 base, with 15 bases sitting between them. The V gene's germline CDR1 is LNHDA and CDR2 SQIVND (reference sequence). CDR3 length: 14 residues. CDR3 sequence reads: CASAPGPFSYEQYF. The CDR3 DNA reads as TGTGCCAGTGCCCCAGGGCCCTTTTCCTACGAGCAGTACTTC.

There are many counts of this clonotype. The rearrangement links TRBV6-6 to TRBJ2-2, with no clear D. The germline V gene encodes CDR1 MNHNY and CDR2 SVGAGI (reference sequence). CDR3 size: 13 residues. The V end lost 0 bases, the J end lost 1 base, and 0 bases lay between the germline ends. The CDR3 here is CASSYSNTGELFF. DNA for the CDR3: TGTGCCAGCAGTTACTCGAACACCGGGGAGCTGTTTTTT.

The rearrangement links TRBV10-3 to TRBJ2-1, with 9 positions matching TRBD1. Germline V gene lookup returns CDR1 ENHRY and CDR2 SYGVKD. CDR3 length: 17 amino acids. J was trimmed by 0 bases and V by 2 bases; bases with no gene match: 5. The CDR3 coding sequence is TGTGCCATCAGTGAGGATGGGACAGGGTCCTCCTACAATGAGCAGTTCTTC. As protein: CAISEDGTGSSYNEQFF.

The CDR3 sequence: CASSSPAQGRSSGNTIYF. DNA for the CDR3: TGTGCCAGCAGCTCCCCTGCCCAGGGACGATCCTCTGGAAACACCATATATTTT. This chain links TRBV7-9 with TRBJ1-3, with TRBD1 as a possible D gene (5 bases). Trimming shortened V by 4 bases and J by 0 bases, and 19 bases separated the two germline ends. From germline, CDR1 is SEHNR and CDR2 FQNEAQ (reference sequence). The CDR3 covers 18 residues. Full variable domain (outside the CDR3, taken from reference TRBV7-9 and TRBJ1-3): DTGVSQNPRHKITKRGQNVTFRCDPISEHNRLYWYRQTLGQGPEFLTYFQNEAQLEKSRLLSDRFSAERPKGSFSTLEIQRTEQGDSAMYLCASSSPAQGRSSGNTIYFGEGSWLTVV.

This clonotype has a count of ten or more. This CDR3 is CASIAGGTGQYTGELFF. The CDR3 region has the DNA TGTGCCAGCATAGCAGGAGGTACTGGGCAGTACACCGGGGAGCTGTTTTTT. This chain links TRBV12-3 or TRBV12-4 with TRBJ2-2, with D perhaps matching TRBD2 (5 bases). The V end was cut by 7 bases, the J end by 3 bases, with 21 bases between. The CDR3 extends over 17 amino acids.

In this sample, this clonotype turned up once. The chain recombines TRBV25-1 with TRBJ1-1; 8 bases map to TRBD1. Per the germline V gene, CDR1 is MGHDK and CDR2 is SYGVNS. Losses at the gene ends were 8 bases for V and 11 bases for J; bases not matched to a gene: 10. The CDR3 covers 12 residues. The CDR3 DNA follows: TGTGCCAGCGGAGGCGGACAGGGTCGGGCTTTCTTT. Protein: CASGGGQGRAFF.

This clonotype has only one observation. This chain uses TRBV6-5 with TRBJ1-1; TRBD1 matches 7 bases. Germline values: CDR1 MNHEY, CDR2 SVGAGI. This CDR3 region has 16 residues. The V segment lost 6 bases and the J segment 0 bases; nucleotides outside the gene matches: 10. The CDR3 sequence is CASSGGTVYLNTEAFF. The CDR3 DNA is TGTGCCAGCAGCGGAGGGACAGTCTATCTGAACACTGAAGCTTTCTTT.

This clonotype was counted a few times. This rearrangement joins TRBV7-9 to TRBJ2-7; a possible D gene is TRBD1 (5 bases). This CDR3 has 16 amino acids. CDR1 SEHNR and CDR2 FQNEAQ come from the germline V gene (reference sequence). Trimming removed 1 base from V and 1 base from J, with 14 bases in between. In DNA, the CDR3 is TGTGCCAGCAGCTTAGGTGTACAGGTCCATTCCTACGAGCAGTACGTC. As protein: CASSLGVQVHSYEQYV.

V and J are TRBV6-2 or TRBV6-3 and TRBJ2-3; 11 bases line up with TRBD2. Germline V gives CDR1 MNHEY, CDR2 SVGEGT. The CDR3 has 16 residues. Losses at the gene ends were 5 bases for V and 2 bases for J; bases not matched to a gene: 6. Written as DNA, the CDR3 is TGTGCCAGCAGTAAGTCACTAGCGGGGGCCACAGATACGCAGTATTTT. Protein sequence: CASSKSLAGATDTQYF.

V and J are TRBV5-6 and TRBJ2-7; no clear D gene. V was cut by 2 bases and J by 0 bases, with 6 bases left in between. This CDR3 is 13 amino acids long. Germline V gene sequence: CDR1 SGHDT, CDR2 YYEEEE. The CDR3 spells CASSFISSYEQYF. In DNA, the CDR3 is TGTGCCAGCAGCTTCATAAGCTCCTACGAGCAGTACTTC.

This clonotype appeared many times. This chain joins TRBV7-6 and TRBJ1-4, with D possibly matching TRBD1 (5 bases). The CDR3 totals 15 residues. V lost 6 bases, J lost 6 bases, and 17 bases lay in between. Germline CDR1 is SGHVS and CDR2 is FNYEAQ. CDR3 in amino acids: CASSSAQGIDEKLFF. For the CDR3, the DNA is TGTGCCAGCAGTTCTGCGCAGGGTATTGATGAAAAACTGTTTTTT.

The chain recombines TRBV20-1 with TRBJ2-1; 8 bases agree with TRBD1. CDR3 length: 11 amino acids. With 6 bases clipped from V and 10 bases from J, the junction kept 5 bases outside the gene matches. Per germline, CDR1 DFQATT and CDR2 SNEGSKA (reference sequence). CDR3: CSARDRQEQFF. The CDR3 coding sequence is TGCAGTGCGAGGGACAGGCAAGAGCAGTTCTTC.

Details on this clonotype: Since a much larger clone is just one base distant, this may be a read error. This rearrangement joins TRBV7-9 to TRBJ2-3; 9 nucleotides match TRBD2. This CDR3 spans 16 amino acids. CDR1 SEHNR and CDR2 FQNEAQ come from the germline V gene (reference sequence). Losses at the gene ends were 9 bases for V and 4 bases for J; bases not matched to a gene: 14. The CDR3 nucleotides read TGTGCCAGTAGTCCCATAGCGGGGGTCAGCGCAGATACGCAGTATTTT. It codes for CASSPIAGVSADTQYF.

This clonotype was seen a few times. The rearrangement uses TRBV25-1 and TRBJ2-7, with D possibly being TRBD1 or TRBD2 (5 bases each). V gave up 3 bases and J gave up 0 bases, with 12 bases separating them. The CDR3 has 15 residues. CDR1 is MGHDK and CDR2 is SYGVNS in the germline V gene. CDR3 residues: CASSDGAHSSYEQYV. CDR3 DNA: TGTGCCAGCAGTGACGGGGCGCACAGCTCCTACGAGCAGTACGTC.

In nucleotides, the CDR3 is TGTGCCAGCAGCCAAGACGCAGGGGGCTTCACAGATACGCAGTATTTT. Its protein product is CASSQDAGGFTDTQYF. V usage is TRBV3-1 and J usage is TRBJ2-3; 8 nucleotides match TRBD1. Looked up from germline, CDR1 is LGHDT and CDR2 is YNNKEL (reference sequence). The junction had 4 bases not matched to a gene; V was cut back by 0 bases and J by 2 bases. The CDR3 consists of 16 residues.

CDR3 sequence: CASSEAVQGNEQFF. CDR3 bases: TGTGCCAGCAGCGAGGCGGTACAGGGTAATGAGCAGTTCTTC. The chain combines TRBV9 with TRBJ2-1, with D tentatively TRBD1 (6 bases). V was shortened by 3 bases and J by 7 bases, with 14 bases between the two germline ends. Germline lookup yields CDR1 SGDLS and CDR2 YYNGEE. The CDR3 has 14 residues.

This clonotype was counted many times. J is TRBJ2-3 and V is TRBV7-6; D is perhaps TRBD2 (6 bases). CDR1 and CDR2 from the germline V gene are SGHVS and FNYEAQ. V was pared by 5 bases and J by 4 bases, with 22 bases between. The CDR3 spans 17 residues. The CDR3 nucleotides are TGTGCCAGCAGCCCATTGGGGACTTTACAGCGCCCAGATACGCAGTATTTT. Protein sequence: CASSPLGTLQRPDTQYF. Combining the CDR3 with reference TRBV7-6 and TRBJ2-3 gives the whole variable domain GAGVSQSPRYKVTKRGQDVALRCDPISGHVSLYWYRQALGQGPEFLTYFNYEAQQDKSGLPNDRFSAERPEGSISTLTIQRTEQRDSAMYRCASSPLGTLQRPDTQYFGPGTRLTVL.

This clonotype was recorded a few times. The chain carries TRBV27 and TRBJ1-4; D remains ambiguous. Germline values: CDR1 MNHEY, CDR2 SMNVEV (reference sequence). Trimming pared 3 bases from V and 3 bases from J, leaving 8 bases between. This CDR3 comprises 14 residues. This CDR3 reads CASSFGIPNEKLFF. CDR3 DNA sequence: TGTGCCAGCAGTTTTGGGATACCTAATGAAAAACTGTTTTTT. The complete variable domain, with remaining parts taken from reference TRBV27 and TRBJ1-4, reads EAQVTQNPRYLITVTGKKLTVTCSQNMNHEYMSWYRQDPGLGLRQIYYSMNVEVTDKGDVPEGYKVSRKEKRNFPLILESPSPNQTSLYFCASSFGIPNEKLFFGSGTQLSVL.

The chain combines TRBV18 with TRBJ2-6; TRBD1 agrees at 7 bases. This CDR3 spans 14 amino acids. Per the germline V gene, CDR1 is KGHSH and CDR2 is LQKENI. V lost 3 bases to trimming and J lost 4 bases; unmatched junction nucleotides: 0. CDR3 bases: TGTGCCAGCTCACCGGGACAGGGGGCCAACGTCCTGACTTTC. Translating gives CASSPGQGANVLTF.

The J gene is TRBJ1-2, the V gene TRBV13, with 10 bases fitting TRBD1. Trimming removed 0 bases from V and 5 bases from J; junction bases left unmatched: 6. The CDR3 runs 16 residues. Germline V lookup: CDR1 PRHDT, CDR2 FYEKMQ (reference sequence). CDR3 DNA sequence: TGTGCCAGCAGCTTAGGGACAGGGGGCGGAATATATGGCTACACCTTC. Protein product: CASSLGTGGGIYGYTF.

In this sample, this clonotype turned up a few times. The CDR3 loop is CASSTYPASTDTQYF. The CDR3 coding sequence is TGTGCCAGCAGCACTTACCCCGCTAGCACAGATACGCAGTATTTT. The V and J genes are TRBV7-3 and TRBJ2-3; no clear D. Deletions cut 5 bases from V and 0 bases from J, with 12 bases between. This CDR3 has 15 amino acids. Germline CDR1 and CDR2: SGHTA and FQGTGA.

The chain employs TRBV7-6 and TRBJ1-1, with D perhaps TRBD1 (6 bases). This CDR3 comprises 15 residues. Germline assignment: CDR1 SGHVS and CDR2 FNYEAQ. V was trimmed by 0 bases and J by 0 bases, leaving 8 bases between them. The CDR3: CASSLAGQMNTEAFF. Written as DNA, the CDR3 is TGTGCCAGCAGCTTAGCAGGACAGATGAACACTGAAGCTTTCTTT.

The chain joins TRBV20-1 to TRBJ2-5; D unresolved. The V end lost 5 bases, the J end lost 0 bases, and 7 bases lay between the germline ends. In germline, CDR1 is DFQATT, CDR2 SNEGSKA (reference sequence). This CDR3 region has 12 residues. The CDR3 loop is CSALMYQETQYF. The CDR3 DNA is TGCAGTGCTTTAATGTACCAAGAGACCCAGTACTTC.

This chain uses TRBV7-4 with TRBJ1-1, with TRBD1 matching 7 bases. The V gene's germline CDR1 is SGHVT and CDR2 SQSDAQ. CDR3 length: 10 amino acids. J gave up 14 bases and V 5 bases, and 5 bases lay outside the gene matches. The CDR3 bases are TGTGCCAGCAGCGACAGGGCAACATTCTTT. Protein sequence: CASSDRATFF.

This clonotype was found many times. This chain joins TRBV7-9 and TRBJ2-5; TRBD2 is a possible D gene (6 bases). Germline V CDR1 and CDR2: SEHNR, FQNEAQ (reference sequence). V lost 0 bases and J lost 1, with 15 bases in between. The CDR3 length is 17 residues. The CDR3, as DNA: TGTGCCAGCAGCTTAGCGTCGGAGGGTAGGGGCCAAGAGACCCAGTACTTC. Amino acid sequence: CASSLASEGRGQETQYF.